This is a list of T cell receptor beta chains from one sample in a study of beta chain features in type 1 diabetes. This table comes from immunoSEQ multiplex PCR, and its TCRdb copy is limited to in-frame clones, with some not included. There are some 350,000 clones in the sample; around a tenth occur only once, and about 0.6% lies in the top ten. The sample consisted of central memory CD4+ T cells from blood. The receptors here all came from a man younger than 45 with type 1 diabetes. CDR3s include the opening cysteine and the closing phenylalanine or tryptophan. A D gene is named only where the DNA matches it firmly. Where a row states a size, it is once, few, many or the class of an expanded clone; other rows omit it.

TRBV6-1,TRBJ1-1,NA,few,TGTGCCAGCAGTGTGACGGGCAGGGACACTGAAGCTTTCTTT,CASSVTGRDTEAFF
TRBV7-8,TRBJ1-2,NA,NA,TGTGCCAGCAGTGTGCAGGCAGGGAACTATGGCTACACCTTC,CASSVQAGNYGYTF
TRBV6-1,TRBJ2-5,NA,few,TGTGCCAGCAGTCTGACGGAAGAGACCCAGTACTTC,CASSLTEETQYF
TRBV28,TRBJ1-5,TRBD1,few,TGTGCCAGCAGTTTCGGGACAGGGGGTCGCAATCAGCCCCAGCATTTT,CASSFGTGGRNQPQHF
TRBV7-8,TRBJ1-4,NA,few,TGTGCCAGCAGCTTAGTTCGTAGGGGGATGGTGGACGAAAAACTGTTTTTT,CASSLVRRGMVDEKLFF
TRBV5-1,TRBJ2-2,TRBD1,NA,TGCGCCAGCAGCGAGGGACAGGGGGCCGGGGAGCTGTTTTTT,CASSEGQGAGELFF
TRBV19,TRBJ2-1,NA,NA,TGTGCCAGTACAGATGGCGGGTTGGGGGGCAATGAGCAGTTCTTC,CASTDGGLGGNEQFF
TRBV19,TRBJ2-1,NA,few,TGTGCCAGTAGTATCGGGAGCCTCTCCTACAATGAGCAGTTCTTC,CASSIGSLSYNEQFF
TRBV2,TRBJ2-1,NA,NA,TGTGCCAGCAGCTTAGCAGGGCTCTACAATGAGCAGTTCTTC,CASSLAGLYNEQFF
TRBV6-1,TRBJ2-1,NA,few,TGTGCCACCCTCGAGGGGAGCAGCTCCTACAATGAGCAGTTCTTC,CATLEGSSSYNEQFF
TRBV5-1,TRBJ2-7,TRBD1,NA,TGCGCCAGCAGCATTACAGGGGGCGCCTCTCAGCAGTACTTC,CASSITGGASQQYF
TRBV5-1,TRBJ2-4,NA,many,TGCGCCAGCAGCCCCACGGCCGACCAAAACATTCAGTACTTC,CASSPTADQNIQYF
TRBV9,TRBJ1-1,NA,NA,TGTGCCAGCAGCGCCCACAGGGACACTGAAGCTTTCTTT,CASSAHRDTEAFF
TRBV6-1,TRBJ2-7,NA,NA,TGTGCCAGCAGAAGCGGAGCGGATAGCTCCTACGAGCAGTACTTC,CASRSGADSSYEQYF
TRBV7-6,TRBJ2-7,NA,NA,TGTGCCAGCAGCCGGAGCTCCATCTACGAGCAGTACTTC,CASSRSSIYEQYF
TRBV10-1,TRBJ2-5,TRBD1,NA,TGCGCCAGCAGTGGACAGGGGAAAGAGACCCAGTACTTC,CASSGQGKETQYF
TRBV28,TRBJ2-7,TRBD1,NA,TGTGCCAGCAGTTTGCTCGGGACAGGGACGAGGGGGGAGCAGTACTTC,CASSLLGTGTRGEQYF
TRBV6-5,TRBJ1-5,TRBD1,few,TGTGCCAGCAGTTCCGAATCAGGGGGGAATCAGCCCCAGCATTTT,CASSSESGGNQPQHF
TRBV12-5,TRBJ2-3,TRBD2,NA,TGTGCTAGTGGTGCGGGGACTAGGGAGGCAGATACGCAGTATTTT,CASGAGTREADTQYF
TRBV11-3,TRBJ1-1,NA,NA,TGTGCCAGCAGCCAGACGGGGGATACTGAAGCTTTCTTT,CASSQTGDTEAFF
TRBV19,TRBJ2-3,TRBD2,few,TGTGCCAGTATAAGCGGGAACTCGTGGGATACGCAGTATTTT,CASISGNSWDTQYF
TRBV15,TRBJ2-3,NA,NA,TGTGCCACCAGCAGAGAAGGACCGACCAGAGATACGCAGTATTTT,CATSREGPTRDTQYF
TRBV29-1,TRBJ2-1,TRBD2,NA,TGCAGCGTGAGAGGGCTAGCGGGACCCGACAGAGGCTACAATGAGCAGTTCTTC,CSVRGLAGPDRGYNEQFF
TRBV7-2,TRBJ2-3,NA,NA,TGTGCCAGCAACATTTGGGTGGCTAGCCCCACAGATACGCAGTATTTT,CASNIWVASPTDTQYF
TRBV19,TRBJ1-1,NA,NA,TGTGCCAGTAGTTTTGGGATGGCGGTAGCTTTCTTT,CASSFGMAVAFF
TRBV4-2,TRBJ2-7,TRBD2,NA,TGTGCCAGCAGCCAAGATCATGGCGGGAGCTCATCCTACGAGCAGTACTTC,CASSQDHGGSSSYEQYF
TRBV5-1,TRBJ2-7,NA,few,TGCGCCAGCAGCTCAACCGGGACATCATCCTACAAGCAGTACTTC,CASSSTGTSSYKQYF
TRBV9,TRBJ2-2,NA,NA,TGTGCCAGCAGCGTAGACTACGGGACCGGGGAGCTGTTTTTT,CASSVDYGTGELFF
TRBV11-2,TRBJ2-1,NA,few,TGTGCCAGCAGCTTAGTAGCCAGCGCCAATGAGCAGTTCTTC,CASSLVASANEQFF
TRBV6-5,TRBJ1-5,NA,few,TGTGCCAGCAGCCCCACCTGGGACGTTGATCAGCCCCAGCATTTT,CASSPTWDVDQPQHF
TRBV6-5,TRBJ2-7,NA,NA,TGTGCCAGCAGTTCCTTCCTCGGGAACGAGCAGTACTTC,CASSSFLGNEQYF
TRBV7-6,TRBJ2-1,TRBD2,NA,TGTGCCAGCAGCTTAGGGACTAGCAACTACAATGAGCAGTTCTTC,CASSLGTSNYNEQFF
TRBV28,TRBJ1-2,NA,NA,TGTGCCAGCAGTCTTCCTTCGGTTTCTCTATCCTATGGCTACACCTTC,CASSLPSVSLSYGYTF
TRBV5-6,TRBJ1-4,TRBD1,NA,TGTGCCAGCAGCTTGCCAGGGGGCGGAAGGGAAAAACTGTTTTTT,CASSLPGGGREKLFF
TRBV4-2,TRBJ2-1,TRBD2,many,TGTGCCAGCAGCCAAGCGACTAGCGGGAGCTCCTACAATGAGCAGTTCTTC,CASSQATSGSSYNEQFF
TRBV7-7,TRBJ2-1,TRBD1,NA,TGTGCCAGCAGCCCCTCCGGGACAGTAAAGTTCTTC,CASSPSGTVKFF
TRBV4-1,TRBJ2-7,NA,many,TGCGCCAGCAGCCAAGGTCCCGTCCCCCCCTACGAGCAGTACTTC,CASSQGPVPPYEQYF
TRBV4-3,TRBJ1-2,NA,NA,TGCGCCAGCAGCCAAGATAACAGGGTGGCCTATGGCTACACCTTC,CASSQDNRVAYGYTF
TRBV27,TRBJ2-5,TRBD1,few,TGTGCCAGCGGGACCACAGGGGACGGGGAGACCCAGTACTTC,CASGTTGDGETQYF
TRBV6-4,TRBJ1-5,NA,NA,TGTGCCAGCAGTTTGACCCCCTTGGGAAGTCAGCCCCAGCATTTT,CASSLTPLGSQPQHF
TRBV7-6,TRBJ2-7,NA,few,TGTGCCAGCAGCCCGGCCCGGGACAACCCGTACGAGCAGTACTTC,CASSPARDNPYEQYF
TRBV7-9,TRBJ1-3,NA,NA,TGTGCCAGCAGCCTAGACGGATCAGGAAACACCATATATTTT,CASSLDGSGNTIYF
TRBV4-2,TRBJ1-2,NA,NA,TGTGCCAGCAGCCAAGATGAGGACTTTGGCTACACCTTC,CASSQDEDFGYTF
TRBV29-1,TRBJ2-1,NA,many,TGCAGCGTCCCCATGGGAGGCTACAATGAGCAGTTCTTC,CSVPMGGYNEQFF
TRBV5-1,TRBJ1-4,NA,NA,TGCGCCAGCAGCTTGGCGACCAGGCTCGGGACAACTAATGAAAAACTGTTTTTT,CASSLATRLGTTNEKLFF
TRBV6-1,TRBJ1-1,NA,NA,TGTGCCAGCAGTGCCCTCGGGATGAACACTGAAGCTTTCTTT,CASSALGMNTEAFF
TRBV7-9,TRBJ1-1,NA,few,TGTGCCAGCAGCCCCATCGGGGACATCCCTGAAGCTTTCTTT,CASSPIGDIPEAFF
TRBV10-3,TRBJ2-6,TRBD1,many,TGTGCCATCAGTGGACGGCCGGGACAGGAATCTTCTGGGGCCAACGTCCTGACTTTC,CAISGRPGQESSGANVLTF
TRBV27,TRBJ1-3,NA,few,TGTGCCAGCAGTTTATGGGCAGGTACCGACTCTGGAAACACCATATATTTT,CASSLWAGTDSGNTIYF
TRBV6-1,TRBJ2-2,TRBD2,NA,TGTGCCAGCAGTTTACGGGAGGGAGCCGGGGAGCTGTTTTTT,CASSLREGAGELFF
TRBV5-1,TRBJ1-1,TRBD1,many,TGCGCCAGCAGCTTGTGGGACAGCGTCACTGAAGCTTTCTTT,CASSLWDSVTEAFF
TRBV4-3,TRBJ2-1,NA,many,TGCGCCAGCAGCCAAGAGTGGAGGGAAGAGCAGTTCTTC,CASSQEWREEQFF
TRBV6-1,TRBJ2-5,TRBD2,few,TGTGCCAGCAGCCCCTCACTAGCGGGTGAGACCCAGTACTTC,CASSPSLAGETQYF
TRBV5-6,TRBJ2-1,TRBD2,few,TGTGCCAGCAGCTTGGGGCTAGCGGCCGTGGTTGAGCAGTTCTTC,CASSLGLAAVVEQFF
TRBV21-1,TRBJ1-2,NA,NA,TGTGCCAGCAGAACCCCCCGTGGGCAGGGGAAAGTATATGGCTACACCTTC,CASRTPRGQGKVYGYTF